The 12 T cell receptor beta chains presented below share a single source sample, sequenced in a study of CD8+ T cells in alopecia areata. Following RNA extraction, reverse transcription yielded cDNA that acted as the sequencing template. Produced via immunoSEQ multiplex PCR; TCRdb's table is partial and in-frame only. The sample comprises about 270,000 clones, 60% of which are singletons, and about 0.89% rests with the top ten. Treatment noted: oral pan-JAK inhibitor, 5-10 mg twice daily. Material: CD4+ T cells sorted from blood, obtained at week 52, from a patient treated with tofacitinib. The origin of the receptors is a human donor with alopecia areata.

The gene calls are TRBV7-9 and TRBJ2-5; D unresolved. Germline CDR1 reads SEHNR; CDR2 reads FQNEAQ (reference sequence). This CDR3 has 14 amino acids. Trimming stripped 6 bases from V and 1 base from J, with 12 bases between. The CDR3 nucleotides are TGTGCCAGCAGTTCCTCCGGTTTCCAAGAGACCCAGTACTTC. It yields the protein CASSSSGFQETQYF.

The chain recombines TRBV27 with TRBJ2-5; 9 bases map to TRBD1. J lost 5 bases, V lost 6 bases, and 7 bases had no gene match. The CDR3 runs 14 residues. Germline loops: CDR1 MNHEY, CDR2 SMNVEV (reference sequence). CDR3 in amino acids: CASRVQGAGETQYF. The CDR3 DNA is TGTGCCAGCAGGGTACAGGGGGCAGGGGAGACCCAGTACTTC.

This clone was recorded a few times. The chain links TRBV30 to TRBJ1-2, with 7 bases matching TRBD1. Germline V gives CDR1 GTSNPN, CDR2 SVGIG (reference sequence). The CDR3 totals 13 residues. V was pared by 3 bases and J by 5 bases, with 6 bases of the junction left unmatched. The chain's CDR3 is CAWRKAGGYGYTF. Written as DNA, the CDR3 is TGTGCCTGGAGAAAGGCAGGGGGATATGGCTACACCTTC.

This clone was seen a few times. DNA of the CDR3: TGTGCCTGGAGCCCGACTAGCGGGGGCCCAGATACGCAGTATTTT. Amino acids: CAWSPTSGGPDTQYF. V is TRBV30 and J is TRBJ2-3; 12 bases fit TRBD2. This CDR3 has 15 amino acids. The J segment lost 4 bases and the V segment lost 3 bases, leaving 5 bases of the junction unmatched. Germline V lookup: CDR1 GTSNPN, CDR2 SVGIG (reference sequence). Drawing the rest from reference TRBV30 and TRBJ2-3, the complete variable domain is SQTIHQWPATLVQPVGSPLSLECTVEGTSNPNLYWYRQAAGRGLQLLFYSVGIGQISSEVPQNLSASRPQDRQFILSSKKLLLSDSGFYLCAWSPTSGGPDTQYFGPGTRLTVL.

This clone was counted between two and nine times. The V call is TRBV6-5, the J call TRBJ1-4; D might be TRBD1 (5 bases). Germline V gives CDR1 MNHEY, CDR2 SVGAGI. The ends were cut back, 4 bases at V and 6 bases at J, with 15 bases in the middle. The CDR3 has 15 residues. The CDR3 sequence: CASSWTLGADEKLFF. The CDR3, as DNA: TGTGCCAGCAGTTGGACCCTCGGGGCGGATGAAAAACTGTTTTTT.

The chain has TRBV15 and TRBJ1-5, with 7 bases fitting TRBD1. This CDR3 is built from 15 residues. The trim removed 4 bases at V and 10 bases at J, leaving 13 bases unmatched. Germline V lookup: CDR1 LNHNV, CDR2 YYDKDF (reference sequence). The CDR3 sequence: CATSTQRQGPRPQHF. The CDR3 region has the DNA TGTGCCACCAGCACCCAACGACAGGGCCCTAGACCCCAGCATTTT.

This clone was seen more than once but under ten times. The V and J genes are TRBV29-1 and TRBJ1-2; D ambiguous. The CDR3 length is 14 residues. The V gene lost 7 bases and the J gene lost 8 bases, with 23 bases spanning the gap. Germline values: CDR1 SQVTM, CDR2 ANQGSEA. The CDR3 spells CSALGRELFGGYTF. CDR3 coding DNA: TGCAGCGCCCTAGGAAGGGAACTCTTCGGAGGCTACACCTTC.

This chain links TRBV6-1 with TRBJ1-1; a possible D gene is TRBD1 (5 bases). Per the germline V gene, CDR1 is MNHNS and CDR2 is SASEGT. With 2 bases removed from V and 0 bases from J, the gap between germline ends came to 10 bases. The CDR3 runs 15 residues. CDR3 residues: CASSEWRQMNTEAFF. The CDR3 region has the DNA TGTGCCAGCAGTGAATGGCGACAGATGAACACTGAAGCTTTCTTT.

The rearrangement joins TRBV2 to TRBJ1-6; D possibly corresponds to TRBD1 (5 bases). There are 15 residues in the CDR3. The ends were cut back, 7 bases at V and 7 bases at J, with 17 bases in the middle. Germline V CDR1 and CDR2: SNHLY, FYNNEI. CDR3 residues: CASKGILAPNSPLHF. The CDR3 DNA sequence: TGTGCCAGCAAGGGGATCTTGGCCCCCAATTCACCCCTCCACTTT.

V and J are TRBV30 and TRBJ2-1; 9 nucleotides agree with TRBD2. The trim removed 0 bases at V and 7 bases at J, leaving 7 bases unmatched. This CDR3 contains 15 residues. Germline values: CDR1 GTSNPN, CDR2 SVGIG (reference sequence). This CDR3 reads CAWSVFLAGLNEQFF. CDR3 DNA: TGTGCCTGGAGTGTATTCCTAGCGGGGCTGAATGAGCAGTTCTTC.

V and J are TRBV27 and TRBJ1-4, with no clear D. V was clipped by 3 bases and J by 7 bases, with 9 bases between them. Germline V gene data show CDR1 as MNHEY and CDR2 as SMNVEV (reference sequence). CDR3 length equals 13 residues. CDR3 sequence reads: CASSLGLGEKLFF. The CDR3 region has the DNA TGTGCCAGCAGTTTGGGTCTTGGTGAAAAACTGTTTTTT.

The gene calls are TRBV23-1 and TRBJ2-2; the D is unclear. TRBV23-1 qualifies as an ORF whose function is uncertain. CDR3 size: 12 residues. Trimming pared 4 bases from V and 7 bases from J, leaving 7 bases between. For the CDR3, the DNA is TGCGCCAGCAGTCTGGATGGCGGGGAGCTGTTTTTT. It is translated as CASSLDGGELFF.